The present entry profiles one TCR beta chain with its context. This clonotype occurred many times. There is no known antigen for this receptor. No base qualities exist here, and no much larger clone lies one base off it. The sample's treatment or condition label is to be understood as: in vitro stimulation with specific CMV peptide epitopes to enrich CMV-specific T cells. Data came from an Illumina HiSeq 1500. TCRdb reran the public reads through fastp at Q25 and MiXCR, keeping productive beta chains. One record per CDR3 amino acid sequence lists the most common genes and DNA. This sample gives some 920,000 distinct CDR3 sequences in total; roughly 31% of them show up just once. Over 11% of the sample lies in the top ten. Compared with germline, V lacks 1 base and J lacks 4 bases; bases without a gene match: 9. From the cysteine up to the phenylalanine, the CDR3 has a length of 17 residues. Only CDR3 DNA remains: 51 bases, in frame from the first base. From a lookup of the germline V gene, CDR1 and CDR2 are SGHVS and FNYEAQ.

The sample comes from a study of T cell repertoires in cytomegalovirus infection (dated by TCRdb to the late 2010s). Study-wide context: Recently identified HLA-C-restricted CMV epitopes, whose presentation resists viral immunomodulation, were targeted by peptide stimulations together with well-studied HLA-B-restricted epitopes. Because public TCR beta signatures pointed to carriage of CMV infection together with the matching HLA type, the HLA type of each donor mattered for the analysis. What the authors observed across the whole study: The ex vivo response was dominated by HLA-C-restricted CMV-specific TCR beta clonotypes, which also provided the single most frequent clonotype in two of eight donors. In both this cohort and an independent cohort of several hundred donors, the cumulative frequency of public TCR beta family members distinguished carriers of CMV infection plus the relevant HLA type.

The origin of this receptor is a human donor in good health (CMV status not recorded). Some clones in this sample may be carry-over from other donors' samples. The sequenced sample was cultured CD8+ T cells from PBMCs, obtained from culture after CMV antigen stimulation. This chain joins TRBV7-6 to TRBJ2-3, with 9 bases matching TRBD2. The DNA reads TGTGCCAGCAGCTTAGAAATAGCGGGGGCCTTTTCAGATACGCAGTATTTT. Its protein is CASSLEIAGAFSDTQYF.